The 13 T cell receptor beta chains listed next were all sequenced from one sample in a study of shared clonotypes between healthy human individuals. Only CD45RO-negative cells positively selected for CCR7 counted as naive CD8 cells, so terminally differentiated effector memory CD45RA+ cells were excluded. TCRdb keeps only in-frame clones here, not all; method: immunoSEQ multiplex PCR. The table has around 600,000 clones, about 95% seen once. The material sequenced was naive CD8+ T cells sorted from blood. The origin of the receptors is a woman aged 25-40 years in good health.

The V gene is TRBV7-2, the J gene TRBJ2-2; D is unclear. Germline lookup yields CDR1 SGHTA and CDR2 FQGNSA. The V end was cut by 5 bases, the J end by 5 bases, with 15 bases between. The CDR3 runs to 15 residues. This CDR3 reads CASSDPDGWTGELFF. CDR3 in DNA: TGTGCCAGCAGCGACCCGGACGGATGGACCGGGGAGCTGTTTTTT.

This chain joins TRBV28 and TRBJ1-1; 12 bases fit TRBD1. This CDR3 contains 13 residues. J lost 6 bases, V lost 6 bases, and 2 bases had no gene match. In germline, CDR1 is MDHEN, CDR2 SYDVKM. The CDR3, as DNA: TGTGCCAGCAGGGGACAGGGGGCTGCTGAAGCTTTCTTT. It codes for CASRGQGAAEAFF.

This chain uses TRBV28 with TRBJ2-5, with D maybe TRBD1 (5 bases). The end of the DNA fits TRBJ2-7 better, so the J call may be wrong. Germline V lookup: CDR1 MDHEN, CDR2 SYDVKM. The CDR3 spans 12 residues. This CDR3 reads CATTDISYEQYF. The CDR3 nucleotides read TGTGCCACCACGGACATTTCCTACGAGCAGTACTTC.

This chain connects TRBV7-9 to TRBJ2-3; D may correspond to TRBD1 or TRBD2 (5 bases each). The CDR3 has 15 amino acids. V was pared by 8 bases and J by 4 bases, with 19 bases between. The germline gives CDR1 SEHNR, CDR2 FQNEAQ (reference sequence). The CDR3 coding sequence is TGTGCCAGCTCAACTCCCTTCGGGGCCCCAGATACGCAGTATTTT. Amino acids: CASSTPFGAPDTQYF.

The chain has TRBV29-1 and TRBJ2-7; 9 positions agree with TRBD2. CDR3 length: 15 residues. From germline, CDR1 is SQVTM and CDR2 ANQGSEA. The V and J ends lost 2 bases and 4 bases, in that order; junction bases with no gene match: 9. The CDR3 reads CSVETVAGGPYEQYF. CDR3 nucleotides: TGCAGCGTTGAAACTGTTGCGGGAGGGCCGTACGAGCAGTACTTC.

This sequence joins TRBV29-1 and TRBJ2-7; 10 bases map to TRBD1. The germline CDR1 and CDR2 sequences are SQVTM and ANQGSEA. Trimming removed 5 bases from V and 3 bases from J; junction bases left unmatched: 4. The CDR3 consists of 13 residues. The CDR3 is CSVQTGGGYEQYF. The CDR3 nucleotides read TGCAGCGTTCAGACAGGGGGCGGCTACGAGCAGTACTTC.

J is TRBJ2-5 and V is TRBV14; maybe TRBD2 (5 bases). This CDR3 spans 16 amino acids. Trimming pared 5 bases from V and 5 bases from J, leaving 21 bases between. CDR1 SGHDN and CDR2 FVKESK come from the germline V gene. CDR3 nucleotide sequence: TGTGCCAGCAGCTCCCGAGGACTGAAGGGCTGGGAGACCCAGTACTTC. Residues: CASSSRGLKGWETQYF.

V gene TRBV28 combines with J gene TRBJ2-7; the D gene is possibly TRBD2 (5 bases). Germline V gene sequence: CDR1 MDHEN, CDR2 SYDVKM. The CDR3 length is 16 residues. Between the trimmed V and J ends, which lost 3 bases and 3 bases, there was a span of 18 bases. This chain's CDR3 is CASSFYGWFGSYEQYF. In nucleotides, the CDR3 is TGTGCCAGCAGTTTTTATGGTTGGTTTGGGAGCTACGAGCAGTACTTC.

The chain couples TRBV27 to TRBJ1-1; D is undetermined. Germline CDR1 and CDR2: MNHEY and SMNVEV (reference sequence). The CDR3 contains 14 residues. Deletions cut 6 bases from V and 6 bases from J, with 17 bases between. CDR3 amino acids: CASSRFPDGAEAFF. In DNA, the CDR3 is TGTGCCAGCAGCCGCTTCCCGGATGGGGCTGAAGCTTTCTTT.

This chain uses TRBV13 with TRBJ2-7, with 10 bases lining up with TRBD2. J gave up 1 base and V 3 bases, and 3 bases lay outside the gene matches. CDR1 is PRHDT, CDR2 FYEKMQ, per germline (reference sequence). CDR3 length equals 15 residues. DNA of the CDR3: TGTGCCAGCAGCTTTCGGACTAGCGGTTCCTACGAGCAGTACTTC. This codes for CASSFRTSGSYEQYF.

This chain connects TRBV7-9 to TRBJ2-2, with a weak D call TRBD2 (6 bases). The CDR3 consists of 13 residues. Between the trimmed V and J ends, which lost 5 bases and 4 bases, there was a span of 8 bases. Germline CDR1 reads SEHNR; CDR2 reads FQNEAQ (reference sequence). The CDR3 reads CASSVGSTGELFF. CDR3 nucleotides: TGTGCCAGCAGCGTCGGGAGCACCGGGGAGCTGTTTTTT.

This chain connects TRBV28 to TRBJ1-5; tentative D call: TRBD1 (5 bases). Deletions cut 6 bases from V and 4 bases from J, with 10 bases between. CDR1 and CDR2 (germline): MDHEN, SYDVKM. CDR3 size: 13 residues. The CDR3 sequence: CASRTWTNQPQHF. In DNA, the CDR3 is TGTGCCAGCAGAACCTGGACAAATCAGCCCCAGCATTTT.

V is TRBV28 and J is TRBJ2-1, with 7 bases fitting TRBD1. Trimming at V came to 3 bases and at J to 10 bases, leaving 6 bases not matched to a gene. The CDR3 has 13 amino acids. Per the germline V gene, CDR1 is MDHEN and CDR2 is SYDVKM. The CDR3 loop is CASSFLTGQEQFF. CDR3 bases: TGTGCCAGCAGTTTCCTGACAGGGCAAGAGCAGTTCTTC.